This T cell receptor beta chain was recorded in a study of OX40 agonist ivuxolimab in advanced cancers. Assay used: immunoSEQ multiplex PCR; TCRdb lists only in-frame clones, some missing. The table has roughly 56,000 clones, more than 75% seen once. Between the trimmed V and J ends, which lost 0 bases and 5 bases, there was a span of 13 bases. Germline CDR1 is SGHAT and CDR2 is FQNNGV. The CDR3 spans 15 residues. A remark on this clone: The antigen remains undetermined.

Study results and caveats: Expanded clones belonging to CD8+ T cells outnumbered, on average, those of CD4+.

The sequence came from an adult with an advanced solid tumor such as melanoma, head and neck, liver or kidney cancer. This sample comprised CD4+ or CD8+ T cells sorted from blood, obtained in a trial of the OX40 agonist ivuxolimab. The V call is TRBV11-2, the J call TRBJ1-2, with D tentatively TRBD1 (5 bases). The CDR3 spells CASSLDAGPGYGYTF. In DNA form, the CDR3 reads TGTGCCAGCAGCTTAGATGCGGGGCCCGGGTATGGCTACACCTTC.